This T cell receptor beta chain was found in a study of blood T cells in healthy people across ages. Primed by a sample-barcoded 5' primer and a J-beta primer mix, a second PCR proceeded for about 6 to 12 cycles. TCRdb analysed the 5' RACE reads with MiXCR anew, one entry per CDR3 protein. The table has over 700,000 distinct CDR3 sequences, 53% seen once. This clonotype was found a few times. Its matching antigen is unknown. Between the trimmed V and J ends, which lost 2 bases and 6 bases, there was a span of 15 bases. Germline V gene sequence: CDR1 DFQATT, CDR2 SNEGSKA (reference sequence). CDR3 length: 14 residues. Notes on the study in general: CMV status of donors was unknown, possibly confounding expanded clonotype changes.

This sequence originates from an elderly man in good health. The genes are TRBV20-1 and TRBJ2-3; the D call may be TRBD1 or TRBD2 (6 bases each). The sample was blood. Written as DNA, the CDR3 is TGCAGTGCTAGACCTGTGGGGGCGGGGGATACGCAGTATTTT. This gives the protein CSARPVGAGDTQYF.